This T cell receptor beta chain stems from a study of blood T cell repertoires in COVID-19. Study in general: Sites across the United States, Italy and Spain contributed samples from acute and convalescent COVID-19. Sample material is recorded as cDNA or gDNA derived from T cells, B-cell-depleted T cells, or PBMCs.

A Seattle source enrolled patients during active infection and followed them longitudinally. Original processing notes: Cell counts per sample came from amplifying reference gene primers. This table comes from immunoSEQ multiplex PCR, and its TCRdb copy is limited to in-frame clones, with some not included. That table gives V, J and clone size, and the DNA gave D and trimming. This table holds about 130,000 clones, roughly 86% found once. The origin of this receptor is a woman in her 70s with COVID-19, enrolled during active disease. Sequencing was carried out using peripheral blood.

The CDR3 protein is CASSQERFRDSSLPGELFF. CDR3 in DNA: TGCGCCAGCAGCCAAGAACGCTTTAGGGACTCCTCCCTCCCCGGGGAGCTGTTTTTT. The gene calls are TRBV4-1 and TRBJ2-2; maybe TRBD2 (6 bases). V lost 0 bases and J lost 6, with 23 bases in between. There are 19 residues in the CDR3. Per germline, CDR1 MGHRA and CDR2 YSYEKL.